Sequencing of this T cell receptor (beta chain) was carried out in a study of tumor and adjacent non-tumor tissue in lung cancer. Points from the study as a whole: Significantly higher TCR diversity was found in tumor than normal lung. Tumor TCR diversity, when higher, was linked to shorter survival. In normal lung, the top 100 clones were significantly more dominant than in tumor.

The template was RNA from unsorted bulk tissue. This non-tumor lung sample came from over 3 cm beyond the tumor edge. Germline lookup yields CDR1 LGHNA and CDR2 YNFKEQ. Trimming cost V 11 bases and J 0 bases, with 21 bases left between them. This CDR3 is built from 16 residues. About this clonotype itself: The antigen is undetermined.

TCRbeta libraries were built with three rounds of nested PCR, modified from ARM-PCR. Each CDR3 protein is one row after TCRdb ran MiXCR on the multiplex PCR reads. This table holds tens of thousands of distinct CDR3 sequences, roughly 60% found once. The chain links TRBV4-2 to TRBJ2-3; no clear D gene. The sequence came from a woman between 35 and 50 years old with non-small cell lung cancer. The specimen was distant non-tumor lung tissue. The CDR3 here is CACSQEAGLSTDTQYF. In DNA form, the CDR3 reads TGTGCCTGTAGCCAAGAGGCCGGATTGAGCACAGATACGCAGTATTTT.